This is a list of T cell receptor beta chains from one sample in a study of OX40 agonist ivuxolimab in advanced cancers. Using immunoSEQ multiplex PCR, the repertoire was profiled, and TCRdb retains in-frame clones only, with some absent. There are roughly 48,000 clones in the sample; about 88% occur only once, and 9.9% lies in the top ten. Sequences were derived from CD4+ or CD8+ T cells sorted from blood, sampled in a trial of the OX40 agonist ivuxolimab. The source of these receptors is an adult with an advanced solid tumor such as melanoma, head and neck, liver or kidney cancer. Both conserved end residues are part of each CDR3. A D gene is named only where the DNA matches it firmly. The size field is filled for only some rows; it gives once, few, many or a size class.

v_gene	d_gene	j_gene	abundance	CDR3nt	CDR3aa
TRBV5-4	-	TRBJ2-7	-	TGTGCCAGCAGCTTGCAGGTCGGAAGCTCCTACGAGCAGTACTTC	CASSLQVGSSYEQYF
TRBV2	-	TRBJ2-7	once	TGTGCCAGCAGTGATGAACAGGTGAGCGAGCAGTACTTC	CASSDEQVSEQYF
TRBV6-1	-	TRBJ2-2	-	TGTGCCAGCACTGTGTTGAACACCGGGGAGCTGTTTTTT	CASTVLNTGELFF
TRBV11-3	TRBD2	TRBJ2-1	-	TGTGCCAGCAGCCTAGGGACTATGTCCGGGTCCTACAATGAGCAGTTCTTC	CASSLGTMSGSYNEQFF
TRBV6-1	-	TRBJ1-6	once	TGTGCCAGCAGTGCAAGACGTATGGATAATTCACCCCTCCACTTT	CASSARRMDNSPLHF
TRBV15	-	TRBJ2-5	-	TGTGCCACCAGCAGAGCTTTCAGGGGAGAGACCCAGTACTTC	CATSRAFRGETQYF
TRBV7-2	-	TRBJ2-7	once	TGTGCCAGCAGCTTAGAGAGTTCGGCAACCTACGAGCAGTACTTC	CASSLESSATYEQYF
TRBV5-1	-	TRBJ1-3	-	TGCGCCAGCAGCTTAAACGGAGGCCTCTCTGGAAACACCATATATTTT	CASSLNGGLSGNTIYF
TRBV30	-	TRBJ2-5	-	TGTGCCTGGAAGGGGCTAGCTCGGGAGACCCAGTACTTC	CAWKGLARETQYF
TRBV10-3	-	TRBJ2-7	-	TGTGCCATCAGTGAGTCCGGTAGGGAGAACGAGCAGTACTTC	CAISESGRENEQYF
TRBV10-3	-	TRBJ2-5	-	TGTGCCATCAGTGCGGGCAGTACGGATGTGAAGACCCAGTACTTC	CAISAGSTDVKTQYF
TRBV6-5	TRBD1	TRBJ1-2	-	TGTGCCAGCAGTTACTCGATGGGGACAGATACCTTC	CASSYSMGTDTF
TRBV6-8	-	TRBJ2-1	-	TGTGCCAGCAGACCGTACAATGAGCAGTTCTTC	CASRPYNEQFF
TRBV7-3	-	TRBJ2-3	-	TGTGCCAGCAGCTCCGGAGATTCGGGGGGCAGGACAGATACGCAGTATTTT	CASSSGDSGGRTDTQYF
TRBV11-2	-	TRBJ2-5	few	TGTGCCAGCAGCCCTAGGGACGGCGGCGGGGAGACCCAGTACTTC	CASSPRDGGGETQYF
TRBV4-1	TRBD2	TRBJ2-3	-	TGCGCCAGCAGCCAGATGGGACTAGCTACGCAGTATTTT	CASSQMGLATQYF
TRBV11-3	TRBD1	TRBJ1-1	once	TGTGCCAGCAGCTTTACCAGGGGGACTGAAGCTTTCTTT	CASSFTRGTEAFF
TRBV6-1	-	TRBJ2-5	-	TGTGCCAGCAGCTTCCGGGACTACCAAGAGACCCAGTACTTC	CASSFRDYQETQYF
TRBV5-4	-	TRBJ2-5	-	TGTGCCAGCAGCTTGGGTTCCGGGCCTGAAGTGGAGACCCAGTACTTC	CASSLGSGPEVETQYF
TRBV5-1	-	TRBJ1-1	-	TGCGCCAGCAGACAGGGAGGGAACACTGAAGCTTTCTTT	CASRQGGNTEAFF
TRBV11-1	-	TRBJ2-2	-	TGTGCCAGCAGACCCCTGCCCGGGGGGAACACCGGGGAGCTGTTTTTT	CASRPLPGGNTGELFF
TRBV18	TRBD1	TRBJ2-1	-	TGTGCCAGCTCACCGCCACCGGGACAGGGGAGGTACAATGAGCAGTTCTTC	CASSPPPGQGRYNEQFF
TRBV29-1	TRBD2	TRBJ2-1	-	TGCAGCGTTGTGCCGGGACTAGGGGTCGATGAGCAGTTCTTC	CSVVPGLGVDEQFF
TRBV7-7	-	TRBJ2-3	-	TGTGCTAGCAGCCGGGACCGCACAGATACGCAGTATTTT	CASSRDRTDTQYF
TRBV28	TRBD2	TRBJ2-7	-	TGTGCCATCGCGGGCGGGGGAGGCTCCTACGAGCAGTACTTC	CAIAGGGGSYEQYF
TRBV2	-	TRBJ1-2	-	TGTGCCAGCAGGGAGGGGAGGGGAGACAGTTATGGCTACACCTTC	CASREGRGDSYGYTF
TRBV2	-	TRBJ2-7	-	TGTGCCAGCAAGGGGGACGAGACCTACGAGCAGTACTTC	CASKGDETYEQYF
TRBV23-1	-	TRBJ1-2	-	TGCGCCAGCAGCTATGGCTACACCTTC	CASSYGYTF
TRBV28	-	TRBJ1-2	-	TGTGCCAGCAGTTTATTACAATTTAACTATGGCTACACCTTC	CASSLLQFNYGYTF
TRBV18	-	TRBJ2-3	-	TGTGCCAGCTCACCTCCGCCGAGGGATACGCAGTATTTT	CASSPPPRDTQYF
TRBV2	-	TRBJ1-2	-	TGTGCCAGCACTGAAGGGAGGGCCGCCCATGGCTACACCTTC	CASTEGRAAHGYTF
TRBV7-3	-	TRBJ2-5	-	TGTGCCACCTCTTGGACCTTTAGGGAGACCCAGTACTTC	CATSWTFRETQYF
TRBV2	TRBD1	TRBJ2-1	once	TGTGCCAGCAGTGATGAGGGGGCAGCTTCTAATGAGCAGTTCTTC	CASSDEGAASNEQFF
TRBV18	-	TRBJ2-7	few	TGTGCCAGCTCACCCGGGCAGAGTGCGTACTTC	CASSPGQSAYF
TRBV2	-	TRBJ2-7	-	TGTGCCAGCACCAAAAGACAGGCATCCTACGAGCAGTACTTC	CASTKRQASYEQYF
TRBV11-2	-	TRBJ2-7	few	TGTGCCAGCAGCCTCCCGACTAGTCGCTACGAGCAGTACTTC	CASSLPTSRYEQYF
TRBV5-1	-	TRBJ1-2	-	TGCGCCAGCAGCTCAGGACAGTCTAACTATGGCTACACCTTC	CASSSGQSNYGYTF
TRBV5-1	-	TRBJ1-2	once	TGCGCCAGCAGCGTTACGACCGGAGCTCGGGATGGCTACACCTTC	CASSVTTGARDGYTF
TRBV5-8	-	TRBJ2-7	-	TGTGCCAGCAGAGCCGGGCCAGGTTTCGTTGACGAGCAGTACTTC	CASRAGPGFVDEQYF
TRBV28	TRBD1	TRBJ1-2	once	TGTGCCAGCGCGACAGGGGGCGCGTTAGACGGCTACACCTTC	CASATGGALDGYTF
TRBV7-8	-	TRBJ1-1	-	TGTGCCAGCAGCCCCGGTAGGCTGAACACTGAAGCTTTCTTT	CASSPGRLNTEAFF
TRBV28	TRBD2	TRBJ2-7	-	TGTGCCAGCAGTGGGGGAGCTAGCCGGGAGGGCGAGCAGTACTTC	CASSGGASREGEQYF
TRBV20-1	-	TRBJ2-5	-	TGCAGTGCGCCAGAGACCCAGTACTTC	CSAPETQYF
TRBV5-1	TRBD2	TRBJ2-1	-	TGCGCCAGCAGCTTGGAGGTAGCGGGAGGGCCCGGGGCGTCCTACAATGAGCAGTTCTTC	CASSLEVAGGPGASYNEQFF
TRBV30	-	TRBJ1-2	few	TGTGCCTGGAGTCGGACAGTAGATGGCTACACCTTC	CAWSRTVDGYTF
TRBV29-1	-	TRBJ2-1	once	TGCAGCGCTTTTGGAACCTCCAATGAGCAGTTCTTC	CSAFGTSNEQFF
TRBV27	-	TRBJ2-5	-	TGTGCCAGCAGTTATTTAGAAGAGACCCAGTACTTC	CASSYLEETQYF
TRBV2	-	TRBJ1-5	-	TGTGCCAGCAGTCCCGGAGGGTTGGGCAATCAGCCCCAGCATTTT	CASSPGGLGNQPQHF
TRBV6-6	-	TRBJ1-2	-	TGTGCCAGCAGGCCAGCAGGGAGCTATGGCTACACCTTC	CASRPAGSYGYTF
TRBV5-6	-	TRBJ2-3	-	TGTGCCAGCAGCTACACAGATACGCAGTATTTT	CASSYTDTQYF
TRBV2	-	TRBJ1-2	-	TGTGCCAGCAGTAGAGACGGATCTGCTAGGCTTTCTTCTAACTATGGCTACACCTTC	CASSRDGSARLSSNYGYTF
TRBV6-5	-	TRBJ1-1	-	TGTGCCAGCAGTCAGGGAGGGGGGTACACTGAAGCTTTCTTT	CASSQGGGYTEAFF
TRBV10-3	-	TRBJ2-3	-	TGTGCCATCAAGGGCGAAAGCACAGATACGCAGTATTTT	CAIKGESTDTQYF